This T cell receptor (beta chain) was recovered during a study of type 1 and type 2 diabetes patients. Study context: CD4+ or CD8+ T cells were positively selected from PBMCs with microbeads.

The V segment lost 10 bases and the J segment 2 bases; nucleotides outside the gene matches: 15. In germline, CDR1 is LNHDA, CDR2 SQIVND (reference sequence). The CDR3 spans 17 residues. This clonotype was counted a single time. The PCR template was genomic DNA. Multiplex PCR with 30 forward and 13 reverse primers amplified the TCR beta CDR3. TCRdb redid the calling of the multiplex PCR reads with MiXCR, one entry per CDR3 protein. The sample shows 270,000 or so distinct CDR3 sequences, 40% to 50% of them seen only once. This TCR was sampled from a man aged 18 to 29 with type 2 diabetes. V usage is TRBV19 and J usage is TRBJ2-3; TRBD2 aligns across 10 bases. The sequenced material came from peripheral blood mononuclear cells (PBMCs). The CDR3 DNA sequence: TGTGCCACCTCCCCCGAGAACCTAGCGGGAGTCACAGATACGCAGTATTTT. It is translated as CATSPENLAGVTDTQYF.